What follows is one T cell receptor beta chain and its context. What it recognizes is unknown. This sample was taken from a study of CD8+ T cells in alopecia areata. This CDR3 is built from 13 residues. V shed 6 bases and J shed 10 bases, with 13 bases lying between them. Germline assignment: CDR1 MNHEY and CDR2 SVGAGI. Whole-study results and caveats: The link between baseline CD8+ expansion and response remains uncertain with one nonresponder.

Sequencing used cDNA as its template, made by extracting RNA and reverse transcribing it. Assay: immunoSEQ multiplex PCR; the TCRdb copy retains only in-frame clones and omits some. The sample contains about 280,000 clones, about three fifths of which appear only once. The treatment: oral pan-JAK inhibitor, 5-10 mg twice daily. This sequence originates from a human donor with alopecia areata. The sample here was CD4+ T cells sorted from blood, taken at week 24, from a patient treated with tofacitinib. The chain uses TRBV6-5 and TRBJ1-6, with D hard to call. In DNA, the CDR3 is TGTGCCAGCAGCGGGAGGGTTGAGTCACCCCTCCACTTT. Translating it yields CASSGRVESPLHF.